The 7 T cell receptor beta chains in this list originate from one sample, sequenced in a study of graft-versus-host responses after intestinal transplantation. Antigen specificity for these receptors is unknown. Only in-frame clones appear in the TCRdb table, and some are missing; sequencing was by immunoSEQ multiplex PCR. Of tens of thousands of clones in the sample, roughly 93% are singletons; the top ten hold under 0.45%. The sequencing used unstimulated CD4+ T cells sorted from spleen or lymph node cells, collected before transplant. Source of these receptors: a human donor who was the organ donor for an intestinal transplant.

V usage is TRBV5-1 and J usage is TRBJ1-2; TRBD1 matches at 9 bases. V dropped 2 bases and J dropped 8; count of bases not matched to a gene: 10. The CDR3 covers 15 residues. Germline-derived CDR1 and CDR2 are SGHRS and YFSETQ. For the CDR3, the DNA is TGCGCCAGCAGCTTTACCGGAGGGACAGGGCACGGCTACACCTTC. Translated: CASSFTGGTGHGYTF.

V and J are TRBV19 and TRBJ1-5; 9 bases line up with TRBD1. Trimming removed 6 bases from V and 8 bases from J; junction bases left unmatched: 5. The germline CDR1 and CDR2 sequences are LNHDA and SQIVND (reference sequence). The CDR3 contains 13 residues. CDR3 sequence: CASRGQGIEPQHF. As DNA, the CDR3 is TGTGCCAGTAGGGGACAGGGCATCGAGCCCCAGCATTTT.

The DNA for the CDR3 is TGTGCCAGCAGTTTAACCTCGACAGGATCCTACGAGCAGTACTTC. It specifies CASSLTSTGSYEQYF. This sequence joins TRBV28 and TRBJ2-7, with a tentative D call TRBD1 (6 bases). Germline V gives CDR1 MDHEN, CDR2 SYDVKM. V was clipped by 2 bases and J by 1 base, with 12 bases between them. The CDR3 loop spans 15 amino acids.

CDR3: CASSPTPGGGTEAFF. CDR3 sequence (DNA): TGTGCCAGCAGTCCTACCCCAGGGGGGGGGACTGAAGCTTTCTTT. V usage is TRBV6-5 and J usage is TRBJ1-1; 7 bases align to TRBD1. The CDR3 is made up of 15 amino acids. Germline trimming cut 5 bases from V and 5 bases from J; bases unmatched to any gene: 11. The germline V gene encodes CDR1 MNHEY and CDR2 SVGAGI.

This rearrangement joins TRBV10-3 to TRBJ2-7, with a tentative D call TRBD2 (5 bases). Trimming stripped 3 bases from V and 2 bases from J, with 17 bases between. The germline gives CDR1 ENHRY, CDR2 SYGVKD. CDR3 length: 16 amino acids. The CDR3 DNA reads TGTGCCATCAGTGATTCGAAGAGAGGGTCCACCTACGAGCAGTACTTC. It is translated as CAISDSKRGSTYEQYF.

The chain is built from TRBV7-9 and TRBJ1-1; the match to TRBD1 covers 8 bases. The CDR3 covers 16 residues. With 3 bases clipped from V and 5 bases from J, the junction kept 11 bases outside the gene matches. Germline V gives CDR1 SEHNR, CDR2 FQNEAQ (reference sequence). CDR3 sequence: CASSFFRQGKRTEAFF. CDR3 in DNA: TGTGCCAGCAGCTTCTTCCGACAGGGGAAGAGGACTGAAGCTTTCTTT.

This chain joins TRBV11-2 and TRBJ2-7; TRBD2 might be the D (6 bases). Trimming pared 1 base from V and 7 bases from J, leaving 17 bases between. The germline CDR1 and CDR2 sequences are SGHAT and FQNNGV. This CDR3 spans 15 amino acids. The CDR3 here is CASSLVRGNFWEQYF. The CDR3 DNA reads TGTGCCAGCAGCTTAGTCCGGGGGAACTTCTGGGAGCAGTACTTC.